This record covers a single T cell receptor (beta chain). Its antigen is currently not known. Qualities for individual bases were not recorded, and no much larger clone is one base off. The cohort comprised some 700 healthy bone marrow donors. Cohort members were all nominally healthy when sampled, although unrecorded immune exposures were likely present. The donor was CMV seropositive and belonged to the group of 250 to 300 seropositive cohort members. A peripheral blood sample was collected from each donor, and TCR beta sequencing was performed on peripheral blood mononuclear cells. The Qiagen DNeasy Blood Extraction Kit was used to extract genomic DNA from the blood cell samples. The entry originates in a study of cytomegalovirus exposure and HLA in healthy donors (dated 2017 in TCRdb). Background on the whole study: An earlier analysis of roughly 500 of the donors reported under 300 Gb of sequence data and approximately 120 million unique TCR beta sequences obtained from roughly 180 million T cells. Donor age, sex, ethnicity and CMV serostatus were compiled together with the repertoire data. An earlier analysis of approximately 630 of the donors applied high-throughput TCR beta sequencing to assess whether each TCR beta V gene segment acted as functional or pseudogenic. All discovery cohort repertoires had been generated on a single sequencing platform. Class I and class II HLA loci were covered by the typing at four-digit resolution. The study used immunosequencing to profile the T cell repertoires of approximately 640 subjects and linked those repertoires to cytomegalovirus serostatus. Besides the first cohort of roughly 640 subjects, a separate validation cohort made up of roughly 120 different subjects was used. Roughly 300 gigabases of sequencing data and tens of millions of unique TCR sequences were included in an early release covering several hundred HLA-typed donors. Across some 400 genotyped donors of the cohort, an average of roughly 250,000 unique TCR beta nucleotide sequences per donor were sequenced, and 15% to 20% of those sequences were non-productive. The number of donors typed differed by locus, with 629-630 for A, B, C, DRB1 and DQB1, around 520 for DQA1, 600 to 610 for DPA1, and about 450 for DPB1. The study aimed to test whether cataloging public T cell receptors could reveal signatures of past pathogen exposure. A few DR-DQ haplotypes were handled as single units for association and clustering because linkage in the cohort was strong. Genome-wide SNP genotypes for about 55% of the roughly 670 donors were used in a later genetic analysis, which treated that subset as a discovery cohort. In the later analysis, no new phenotypic data were used to find candidate immune exposures; instead, reliance was placed on TCR beta sequences and their occurrence across donors. High-throughput TCR immunosequencing, statistical association of individual TCRs with disease status, and machine learning were combined to predict cytomegalovirus infection status. Of the roughly 400 genotyped donors, 65% to 90% were placed in the genetic ancestry cluster associated with self-reported Caucasian donors. A later analysis re-examined previously published TCR beta repertoires from more than 650 donors and added high-resolution HLA genotyping to investigate patterns of TCR occurrence. General study outcomes and caveats: A cluster of highly shared sequence variants was judged likely to be a technical artifact of the sequencing pipeline. Assigning TCR associations to individual alleles was difficult when HLA alleles, especially DR and DQ, strongly co-occurred. Roughly uniform sequencing depth across donors was assumed in presence/absence analyses, although this assumption may not hold. In an earlier analysis of about 600 of the donors, most TCR beta V segments appeared in productive rearrangements about 90% or about 30% of the time, broadly matching IMGT annotations. This cohort had only TCR beta chains sequenced, and the lack of alpha or paired-chain data limited which features could be detected. Because counts were too low, about 18 rarely observed V segments, including chromosome 9 orphons, were excluded from the earlier analysis of 587 of the donors. In a later analysis, HLA-associated TCR beta chains were found to be more clonally expanded and to have lower generation probabilities than equally common non-associated chains. A further reported finding was that TCR beta sequences accurately predicted the HLA-A and HLA-B alleles for most subjects in the first cohort. The 87-base-pair reads could not distinguish some IMGT-functional V segments, including TRBV6-2 and TRBV6-3, so those segments were excluded. According to a later genetic analysis, donors in an Asian-associated ancestry cluster had fewer N-insertions in productive TCRs than the approximately 650-donor mean. The classifier was reported to diagnose cytomegalovirus status with high specificity and sensitivity in both the original and validation cohorts. Because HLA typing was missing for some donors at each locus, association tests included only the typed subset. Immune exposure information for the cohort was limited to CMV serostatus. The study gave a list of about 170 TCR beta chains associated with cytomegalovirus. In a later analysis, several top co-occurrence clusters were reported to appear linked to parvovirus B19, influenza, CMV and Epstein-Barr virus. Most TCR sequences were seen in very few donors, while some public TCRs were found in many individuals. Correlated functional status among segregating V segments might be attributable to linkage disequilibrium, but an unknown experimental factor could not be ruled out. In a later analysis, the rate of TCR association differed among HLA loci, with DRB1 alleles having the most associated TCRs and HLA-C alleles having the fewest. According to a later analysis, most CMV-associated TCR beta chains appeared to be HLA-restricted, and the HLA associations seemed to be driven largely by CMV exposure. According to the authors, the approach could potentially be generalized to other disease states and immunological phenotypes. A later genetic analysis associated a missense DCLRE1C variant with V-gene and J-gene trimming of TCR beta chains, and an independent cohort replicated the association. A later analysis associated 16,951 TCR beta sequences with specific HLA alleles at a false discovery rate of 0.05. In vitro tests confirmed that three of the cytomegalovirus-associated TCR beta chains recognize cytomegalovirus antigens.

The CDR3, from cysteine to phenylalanine, totals 18 residues. Only CDR3 DNA remains: 54 bases, in frame from the first base. CDR1 is given as SGHRS and CDR2 as YFSETQ, both from the germline V gene. Germline trimming amounts to 3 bases on V and 4 bases on J, with 14 as the count of junction bases outside the gene matches. Library preparation used the immunoSEQ multiplex PCR assay. For the multiplex PCR, a mixture combining 60 forward primers for TCR Vbeta segments and 13 reverse primers for TCR Jbeta segments was used. A multiplex PCR assay on genomic DNA amplified the CDR3 region of rearranged TCR beta genes. Amplified TCR beta libraries were sequenced as 87-base-pair reads on the Illumina HiSeq System. On the study's bioinformatics: A later analysis tallied 70 million to 100 million unique TCR beta chains across the 650 to 750 repertoires, and approximately 11 million of those chains were shared by two or more donors. Raw reads were error-corrected and collapsed into unique sequences by a nearest-neighbor algorithm in which closely related sequences were merged to remove PCR and sequencing errors. To assign V, D and J gene segments, CDR3 sequences were aligned to IMGT reference sequences. For a sequence to be retained, a match of at least six nucleotides was required to both a V gene segment and a J gene segment. Rearrangements were classified as productive when the CDR3 lacked stop codons and remained in frame with V and J, and all other rearrangements were classified as non-productive. Following IMGT convention, CDR3 was defined as the stretch from the second conserved V-encoded cysteine up to the conserved J-encoded phenylalanine. The earlier analysis of 500 to 650 of the donors excluded any sequence lacking an unambiguous match to a single V gene segment. An earlier analysis of fewer than 750 of the donors classified V segments as functional when productive rearrangements were above 56.7% and as segregating when the standard deviation between donors was above 5%. A statistical classification framework was built to diagnose cytomegalovirus status from the catalog of TCR beta chain sequences. A later analysis assigned V and J genes by comparing TCR nucleotide sequences with IMGT/GENE-DB human TR gene sequences. A later analysis assigned CDR3 sequences and most-parsimonious VDJ recombination scenarios with the TCRdist pipeline. In a later analysis, each TCR beta chain was defined by its CDR3 amino acid sequence together with its V-gene family, and reads without a unique V-gene family were excluded. A later analysis removed several hundred highly shared, low-generation-probability nucleotide sequences to deal with suspected cross-contamination and a sequencing artifact. A later analysis calculated a clonal expansion index for each public chain from normalized within-repertoire ranks of inferred template counts. Generation probabilities in a later analysis came from a VDJ recombination model fitted to out-of-frame rearrangements, and those results were checked against IGoR. In a later analysis, TCR-TCR, TCR-HLA and TCR-CMV co-occurrence was scored with hypergeometric tests, and a repertoire-size bias correction was applied to TCR pairs. False discovery rates were estimated in a later analysis by permuting HLA or CMV assignments 20 times. In a later analysis, co-occurring TCRs were grouped with DBSCAN, and TCRdist sequence similarity was added when clustering was performed within HLA-allele-positive subsets. Repertoires with fewer than 30,000 or more than 120,000 public chains were left out of co-occurrence clustering, as were roughly five repertoires with anomalous nucleotide sharing. Held by TCRdb, this immuneACCESS table contains in-frame sequences only and omits some clones. Under half of the omission traces to an unresolved V gene where checked; the cause of the rest is unknown. V, J and clone size were drawn from that table, and D and trimming were deduced from the DNA. This sample is represented by roughly 97,000 clones; about 80% of them were singletons. The leading ten clones occupy over 4.5% of the sample.

This receptor was taken from a woman aged 18-29 years in good health and CMV-seropositive. Sequences were obtained from PBMCs. The V and J segments used are TRBV5-1 and TRBJ2-3; 10 junctional bases match TRBD2. The CDR3 region reads CASSYNPPTSGIADTQYF. The DNA sequence reads TGCGCCAGCAGCTACAACCCGCCTACTAGCGGGATCGCAGATACGCAGTATTTT.